This T cell receptor (beta chain) emerged from a study of regulatory T cells in long-lasting Graves disease. Study-level results: A greater number of public clonotypes (roughly 2,700) was shared by persistent patients than by new patients (approximately 1,000).

TCR beta libraries were built with iRepertoire HTBI primers and Arm-PCR of CDR3 regions. Original methodology: The samples yielded 62 TRBV and 13 to 15 TRBJ segments. MiXCR, applied by TCRdb to the multiplex PCR reads, yields one record per CDR3 protein. The V and J calls shown here were made by TCRdb, not taken from the authors' results. The sample has roughly 470,000 distinct CDR3 sequences; 20% to 25% are singletons. The time point here: persistent/refractory GD, antithyroid drugs over 5 years with positive TRAb. Isolated PBMC RNA provided the starting material for the TCR library. Doctors identified Graves' disease using the American Thyroid Association guidelines. Deletions cut 5 bases from V and 5 bases from J, with 10 bases between. This CDR3 comprises 12 residues. Germline V gene data show CDR1 as KGHSH and CDR2 as LQKENI. Many counts were recorded for this clonotype. Its cognate antigen is unknown.

The genes are TRBV18 and TRBJ2-7, with D possibly matching TRBD1 (5 bases). The sequence was collected from a female donor with Graves disease. The source was peripheral blood mononuclear cells (PBMCs), collected when the disease was refractory, from a patient treated with antithyroid drugs. CDR3 in amino acids: CASSLKGDEQYF. In DNA form, the CDR3 reads TGTGCCAGCTCATTGAAAGGGGACGAGCAGTACTTC.